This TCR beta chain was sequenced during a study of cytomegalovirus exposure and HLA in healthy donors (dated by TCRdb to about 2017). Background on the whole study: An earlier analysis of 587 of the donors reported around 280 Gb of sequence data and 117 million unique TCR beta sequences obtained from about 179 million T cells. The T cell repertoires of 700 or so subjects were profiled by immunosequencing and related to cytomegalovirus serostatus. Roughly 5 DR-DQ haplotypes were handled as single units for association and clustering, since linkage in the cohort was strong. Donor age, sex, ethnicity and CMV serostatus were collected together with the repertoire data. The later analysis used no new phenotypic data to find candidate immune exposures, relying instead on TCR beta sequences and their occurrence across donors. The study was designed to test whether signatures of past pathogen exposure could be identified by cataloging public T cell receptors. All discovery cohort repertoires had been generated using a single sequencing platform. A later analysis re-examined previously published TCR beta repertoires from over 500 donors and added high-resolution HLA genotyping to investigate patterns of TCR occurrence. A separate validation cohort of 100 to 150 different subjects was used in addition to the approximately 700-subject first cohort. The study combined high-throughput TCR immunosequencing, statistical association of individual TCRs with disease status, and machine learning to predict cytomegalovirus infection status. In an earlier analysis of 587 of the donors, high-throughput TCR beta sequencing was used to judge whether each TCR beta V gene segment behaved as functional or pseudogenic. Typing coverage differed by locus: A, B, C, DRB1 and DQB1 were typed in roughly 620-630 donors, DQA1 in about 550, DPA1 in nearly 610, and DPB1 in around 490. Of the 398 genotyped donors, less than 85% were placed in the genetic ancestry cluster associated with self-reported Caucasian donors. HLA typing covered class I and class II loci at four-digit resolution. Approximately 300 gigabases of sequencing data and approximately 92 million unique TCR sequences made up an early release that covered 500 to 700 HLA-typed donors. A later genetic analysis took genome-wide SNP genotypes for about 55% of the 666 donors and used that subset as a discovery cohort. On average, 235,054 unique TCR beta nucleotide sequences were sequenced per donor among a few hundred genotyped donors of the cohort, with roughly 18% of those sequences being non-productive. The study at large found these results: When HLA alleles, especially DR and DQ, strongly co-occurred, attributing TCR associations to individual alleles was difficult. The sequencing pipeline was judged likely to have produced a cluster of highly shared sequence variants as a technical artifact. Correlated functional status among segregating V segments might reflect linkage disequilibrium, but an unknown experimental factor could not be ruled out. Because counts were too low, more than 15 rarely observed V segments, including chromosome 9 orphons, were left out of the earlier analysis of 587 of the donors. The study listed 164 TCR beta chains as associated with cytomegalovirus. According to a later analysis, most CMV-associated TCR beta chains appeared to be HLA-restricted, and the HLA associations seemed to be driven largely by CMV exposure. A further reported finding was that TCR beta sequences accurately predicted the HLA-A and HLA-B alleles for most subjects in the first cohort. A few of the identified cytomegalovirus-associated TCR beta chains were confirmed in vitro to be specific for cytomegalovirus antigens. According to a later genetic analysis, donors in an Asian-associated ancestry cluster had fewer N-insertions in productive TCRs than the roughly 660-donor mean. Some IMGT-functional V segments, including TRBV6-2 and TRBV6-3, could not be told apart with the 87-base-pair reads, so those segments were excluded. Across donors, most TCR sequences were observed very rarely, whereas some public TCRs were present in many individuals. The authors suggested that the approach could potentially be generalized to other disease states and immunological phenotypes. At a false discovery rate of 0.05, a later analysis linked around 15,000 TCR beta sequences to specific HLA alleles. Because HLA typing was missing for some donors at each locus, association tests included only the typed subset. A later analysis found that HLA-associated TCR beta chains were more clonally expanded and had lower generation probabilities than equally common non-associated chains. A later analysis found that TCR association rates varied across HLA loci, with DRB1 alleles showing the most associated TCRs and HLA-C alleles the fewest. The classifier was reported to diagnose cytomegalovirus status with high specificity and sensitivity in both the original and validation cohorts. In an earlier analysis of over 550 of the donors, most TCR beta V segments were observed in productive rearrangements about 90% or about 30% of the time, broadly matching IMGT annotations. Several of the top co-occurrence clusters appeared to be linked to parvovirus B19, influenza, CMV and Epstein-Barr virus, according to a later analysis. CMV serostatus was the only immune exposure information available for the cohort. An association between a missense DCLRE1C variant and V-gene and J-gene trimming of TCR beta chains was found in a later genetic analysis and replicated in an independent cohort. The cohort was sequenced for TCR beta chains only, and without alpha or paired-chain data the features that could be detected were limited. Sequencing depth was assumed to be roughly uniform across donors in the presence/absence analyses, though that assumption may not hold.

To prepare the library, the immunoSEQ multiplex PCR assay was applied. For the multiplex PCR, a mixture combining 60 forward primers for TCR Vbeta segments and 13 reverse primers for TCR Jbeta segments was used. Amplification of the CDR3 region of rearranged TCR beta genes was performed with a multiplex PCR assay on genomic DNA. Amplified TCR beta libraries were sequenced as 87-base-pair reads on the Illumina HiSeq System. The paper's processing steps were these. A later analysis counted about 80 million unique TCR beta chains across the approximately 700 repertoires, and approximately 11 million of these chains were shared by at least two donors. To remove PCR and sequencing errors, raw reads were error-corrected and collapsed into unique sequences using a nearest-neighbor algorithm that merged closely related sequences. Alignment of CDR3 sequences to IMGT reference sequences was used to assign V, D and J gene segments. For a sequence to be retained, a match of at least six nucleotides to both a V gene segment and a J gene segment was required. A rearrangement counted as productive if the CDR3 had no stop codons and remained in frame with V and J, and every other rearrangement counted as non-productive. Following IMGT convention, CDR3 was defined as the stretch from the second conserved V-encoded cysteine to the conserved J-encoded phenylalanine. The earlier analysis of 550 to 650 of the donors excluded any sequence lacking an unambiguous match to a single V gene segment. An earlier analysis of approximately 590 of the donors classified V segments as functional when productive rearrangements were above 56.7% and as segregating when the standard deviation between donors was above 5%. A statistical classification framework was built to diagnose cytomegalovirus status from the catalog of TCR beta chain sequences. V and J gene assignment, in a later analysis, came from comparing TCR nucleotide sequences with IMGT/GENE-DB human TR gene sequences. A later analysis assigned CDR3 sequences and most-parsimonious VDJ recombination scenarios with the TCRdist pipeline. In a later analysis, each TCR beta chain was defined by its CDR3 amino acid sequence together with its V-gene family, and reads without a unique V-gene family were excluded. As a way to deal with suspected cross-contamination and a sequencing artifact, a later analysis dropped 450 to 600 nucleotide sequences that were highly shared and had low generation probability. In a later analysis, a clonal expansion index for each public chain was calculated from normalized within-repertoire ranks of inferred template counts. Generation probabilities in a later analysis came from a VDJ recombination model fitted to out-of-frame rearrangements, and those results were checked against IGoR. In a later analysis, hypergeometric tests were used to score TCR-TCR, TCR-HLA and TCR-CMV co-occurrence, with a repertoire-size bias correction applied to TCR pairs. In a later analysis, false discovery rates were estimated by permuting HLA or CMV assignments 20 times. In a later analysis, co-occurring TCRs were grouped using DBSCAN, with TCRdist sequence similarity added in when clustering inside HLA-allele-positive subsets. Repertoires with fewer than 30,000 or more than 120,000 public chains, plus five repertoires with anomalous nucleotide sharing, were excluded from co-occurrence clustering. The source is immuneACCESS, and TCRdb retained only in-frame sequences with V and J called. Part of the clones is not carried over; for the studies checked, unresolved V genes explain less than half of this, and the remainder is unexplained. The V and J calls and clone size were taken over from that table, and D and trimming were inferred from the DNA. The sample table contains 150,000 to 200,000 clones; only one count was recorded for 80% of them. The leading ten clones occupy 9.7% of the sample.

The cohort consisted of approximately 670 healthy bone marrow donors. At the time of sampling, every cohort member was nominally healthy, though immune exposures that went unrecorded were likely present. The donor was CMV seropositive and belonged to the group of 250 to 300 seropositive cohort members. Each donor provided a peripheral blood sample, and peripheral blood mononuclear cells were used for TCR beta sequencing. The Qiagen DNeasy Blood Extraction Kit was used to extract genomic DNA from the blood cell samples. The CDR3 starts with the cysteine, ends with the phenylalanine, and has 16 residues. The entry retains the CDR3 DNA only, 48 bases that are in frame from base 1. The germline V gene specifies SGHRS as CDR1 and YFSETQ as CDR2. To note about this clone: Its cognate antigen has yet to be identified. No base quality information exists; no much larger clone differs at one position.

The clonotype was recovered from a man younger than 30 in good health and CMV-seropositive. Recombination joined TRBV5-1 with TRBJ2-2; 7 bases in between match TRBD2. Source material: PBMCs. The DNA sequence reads TGCGCGAGCCGCGCGGGAGCAAACCCGAACACCGGGGAGCTGTTTTTT. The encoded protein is CASRAGANPNTGELFF.